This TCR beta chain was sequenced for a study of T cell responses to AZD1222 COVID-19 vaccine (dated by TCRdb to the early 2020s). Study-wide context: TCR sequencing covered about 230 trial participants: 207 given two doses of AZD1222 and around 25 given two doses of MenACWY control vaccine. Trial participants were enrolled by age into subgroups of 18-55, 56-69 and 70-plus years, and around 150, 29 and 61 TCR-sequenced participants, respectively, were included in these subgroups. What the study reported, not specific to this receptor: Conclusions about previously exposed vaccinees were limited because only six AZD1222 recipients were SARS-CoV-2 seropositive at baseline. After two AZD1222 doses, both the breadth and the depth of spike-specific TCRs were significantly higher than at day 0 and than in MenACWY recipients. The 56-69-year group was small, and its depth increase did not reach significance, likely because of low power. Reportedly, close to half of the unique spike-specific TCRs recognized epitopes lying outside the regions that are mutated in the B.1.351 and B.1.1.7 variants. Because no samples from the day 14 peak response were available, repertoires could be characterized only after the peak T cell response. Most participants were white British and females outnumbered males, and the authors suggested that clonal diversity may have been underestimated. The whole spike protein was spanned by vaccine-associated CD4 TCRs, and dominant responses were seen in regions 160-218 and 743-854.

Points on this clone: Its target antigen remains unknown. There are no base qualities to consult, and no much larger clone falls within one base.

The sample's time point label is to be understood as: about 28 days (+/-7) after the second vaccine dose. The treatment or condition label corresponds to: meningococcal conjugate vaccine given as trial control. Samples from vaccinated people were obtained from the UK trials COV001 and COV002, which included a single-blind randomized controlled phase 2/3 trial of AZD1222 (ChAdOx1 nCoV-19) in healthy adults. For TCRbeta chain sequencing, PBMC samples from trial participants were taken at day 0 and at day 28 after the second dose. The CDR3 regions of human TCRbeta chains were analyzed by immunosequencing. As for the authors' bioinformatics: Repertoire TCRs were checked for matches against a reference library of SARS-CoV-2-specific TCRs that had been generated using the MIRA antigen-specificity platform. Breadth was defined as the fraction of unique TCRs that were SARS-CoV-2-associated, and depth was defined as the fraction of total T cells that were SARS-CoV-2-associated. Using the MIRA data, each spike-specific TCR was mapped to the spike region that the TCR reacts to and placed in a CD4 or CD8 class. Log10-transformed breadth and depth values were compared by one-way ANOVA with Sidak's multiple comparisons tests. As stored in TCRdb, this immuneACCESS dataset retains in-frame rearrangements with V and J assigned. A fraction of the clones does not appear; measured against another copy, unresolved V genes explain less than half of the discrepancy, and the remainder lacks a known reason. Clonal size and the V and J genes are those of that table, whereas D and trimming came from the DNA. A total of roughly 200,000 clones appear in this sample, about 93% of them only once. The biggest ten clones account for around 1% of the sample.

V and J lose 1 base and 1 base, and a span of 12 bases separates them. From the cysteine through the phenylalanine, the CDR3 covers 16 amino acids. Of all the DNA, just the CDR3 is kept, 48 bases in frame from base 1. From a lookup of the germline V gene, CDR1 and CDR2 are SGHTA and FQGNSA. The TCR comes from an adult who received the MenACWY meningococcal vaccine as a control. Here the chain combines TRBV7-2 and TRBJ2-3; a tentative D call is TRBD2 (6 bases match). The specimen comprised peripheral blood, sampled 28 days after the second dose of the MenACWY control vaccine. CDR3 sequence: CASSLGGGVGTDTQYF. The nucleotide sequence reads TGTGCCAGCAGCTTAGGGGGCGGGGTGGGCACAGATACGCAGTATTTT.